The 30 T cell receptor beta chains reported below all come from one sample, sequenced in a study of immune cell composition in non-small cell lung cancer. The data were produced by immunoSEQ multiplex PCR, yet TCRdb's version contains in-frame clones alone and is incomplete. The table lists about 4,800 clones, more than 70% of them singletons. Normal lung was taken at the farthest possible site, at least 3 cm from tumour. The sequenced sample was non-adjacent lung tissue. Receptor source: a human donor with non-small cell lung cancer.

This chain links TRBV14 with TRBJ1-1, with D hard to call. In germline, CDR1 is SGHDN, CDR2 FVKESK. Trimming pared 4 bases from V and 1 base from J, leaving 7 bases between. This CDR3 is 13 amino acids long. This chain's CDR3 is CASSLQQNTEAFF. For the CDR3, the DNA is TGTGCCAGCAGCCTGCAACAGAACACTGAAGCTTTCTTT.

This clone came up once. The CDR3 loop reads CASSYGDRGHYEQYF. CDR3 in DNA: TGTGCCAGCAGTTATGGGGACAGGGGACACTACGAGCAGTACTTC. The chain is built from TRBV6-6 and TRBJ2-7; 10 nucleotides match TRBD1. From germline, CDR1 is MNHNY and CDR2 SVGAGI (reference sequence). This CDR3 comprises 15 residues. V lost 3 bases and J lost 3; bases outside the gene matches: 5.

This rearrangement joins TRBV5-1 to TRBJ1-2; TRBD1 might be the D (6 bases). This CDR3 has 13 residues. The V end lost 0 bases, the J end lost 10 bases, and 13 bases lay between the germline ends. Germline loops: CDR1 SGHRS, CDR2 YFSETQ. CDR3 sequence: CASSLAGTKVYTF. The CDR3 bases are TGCGCCAGCAGCTTGGCAGGGACAAAGGTCTACACCTTC.

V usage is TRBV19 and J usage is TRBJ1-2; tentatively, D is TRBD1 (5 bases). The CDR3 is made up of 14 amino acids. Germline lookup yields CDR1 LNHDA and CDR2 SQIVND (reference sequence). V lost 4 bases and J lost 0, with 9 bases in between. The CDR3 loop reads CASSTDSTNYGYTF. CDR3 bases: TGTGCCAGTAGTACCGACAGCACTAACTATGGCTACACCTTC.

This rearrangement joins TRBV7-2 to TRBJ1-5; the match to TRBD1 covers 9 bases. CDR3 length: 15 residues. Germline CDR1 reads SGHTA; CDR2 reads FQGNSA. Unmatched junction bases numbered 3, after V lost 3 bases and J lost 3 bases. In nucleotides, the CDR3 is TGTGCCAGCAGCTTCCGGACAGGGGACAATCAGCCCCAGCATTTT. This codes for CASSFRTGDNQPQHF.

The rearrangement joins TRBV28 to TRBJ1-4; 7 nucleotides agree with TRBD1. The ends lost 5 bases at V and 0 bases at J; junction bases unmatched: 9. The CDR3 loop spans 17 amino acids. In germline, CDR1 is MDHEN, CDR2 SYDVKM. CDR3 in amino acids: CASSGTVSIATNEKLFF. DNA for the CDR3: TGTGCCAGCAGTGGGACAGTGTCCATCGCAACTAATGAAAAACTGTTTTTT.

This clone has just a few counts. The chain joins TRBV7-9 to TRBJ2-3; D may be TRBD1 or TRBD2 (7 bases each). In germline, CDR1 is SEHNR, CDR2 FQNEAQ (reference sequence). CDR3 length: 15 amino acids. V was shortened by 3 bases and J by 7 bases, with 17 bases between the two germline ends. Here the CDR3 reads CASSLVRGGPNTQYF. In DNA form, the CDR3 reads TGTGCCAGCAGCTTGGTCAGGGGGGGGCCTAATACGCAGTATTTT.

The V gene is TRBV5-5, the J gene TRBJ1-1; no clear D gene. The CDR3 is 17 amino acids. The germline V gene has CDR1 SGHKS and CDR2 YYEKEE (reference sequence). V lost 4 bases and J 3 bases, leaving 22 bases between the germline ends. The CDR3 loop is CASSRYVAASRDTEAFF. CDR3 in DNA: TGTGCCAGCAGCAGGTACGTGGCCGCCAGTCGCGACACTGAAGCTTTCTTT.

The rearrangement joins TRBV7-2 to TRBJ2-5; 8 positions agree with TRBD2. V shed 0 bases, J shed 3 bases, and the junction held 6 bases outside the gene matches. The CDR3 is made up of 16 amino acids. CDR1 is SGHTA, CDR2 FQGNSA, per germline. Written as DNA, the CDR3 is TGTGCCAGCAGCTTAGCCGGGGGGGGCCGGGAAGAGACCCAGTACTTC. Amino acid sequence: CASSLAGGGREETQYF.

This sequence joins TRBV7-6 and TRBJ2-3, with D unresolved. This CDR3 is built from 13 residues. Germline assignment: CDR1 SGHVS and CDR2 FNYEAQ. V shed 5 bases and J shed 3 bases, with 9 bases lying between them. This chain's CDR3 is CASSKDQTDTQYF. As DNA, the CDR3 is TGTGCCAGCAGCAAGGACCAAACAGATACGCAGTATTTT.

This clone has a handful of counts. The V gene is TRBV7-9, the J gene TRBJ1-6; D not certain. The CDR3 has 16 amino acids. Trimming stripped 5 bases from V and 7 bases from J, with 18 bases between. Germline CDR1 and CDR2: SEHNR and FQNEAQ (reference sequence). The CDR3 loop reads CASSPITDQMNSPLHF. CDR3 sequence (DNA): TGTGCCAGCAGCCCAATAACGGACCAAATGAATTCACCCCTCCACTTT. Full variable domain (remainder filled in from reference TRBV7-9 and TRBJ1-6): DTGVSQNPRHKITKRGQNVTFRCDPISEHNRLYWYRQTLGQGPEFLTYFQNEAQLEKSRLLSDRFSAERPKGSFSTLEIQRTEQGDSAMYLCASSPITDQMNSPLHFGNGTRLTVT.

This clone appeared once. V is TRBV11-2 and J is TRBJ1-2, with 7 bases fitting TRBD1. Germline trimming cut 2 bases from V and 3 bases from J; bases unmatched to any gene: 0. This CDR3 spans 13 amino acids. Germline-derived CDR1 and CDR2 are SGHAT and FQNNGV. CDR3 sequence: CASSLQGDYGYTF. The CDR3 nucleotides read TGTGCCAGCAGCTTACAGGGGGACTATGGCTACACCTTC.

DNA of the CDR3: TGTGCCAGCAGTGAAGCTTTGTTTTCCACTCATAATGAAAAACTGTTTTTT. Protein sequence: CASSEALFSTHNEKLFF. This chain links TRBV6-1 with TRBJ1-4; D uncertain. This CDR3 is 17 amino acids long. Germline CDR1 reads MNHNS; CDR2 reads SASEGT. V was pared by 0 bases and J by 4 bases, with 15 bases between.

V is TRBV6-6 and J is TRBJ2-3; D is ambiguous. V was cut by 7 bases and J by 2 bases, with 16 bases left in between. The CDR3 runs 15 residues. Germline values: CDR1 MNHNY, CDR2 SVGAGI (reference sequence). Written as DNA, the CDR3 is TGTGCCAGCACCAAAGGAGTACAGAACACAGATACGCAGTATTTT. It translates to CASTKGVQNTDTQYF.

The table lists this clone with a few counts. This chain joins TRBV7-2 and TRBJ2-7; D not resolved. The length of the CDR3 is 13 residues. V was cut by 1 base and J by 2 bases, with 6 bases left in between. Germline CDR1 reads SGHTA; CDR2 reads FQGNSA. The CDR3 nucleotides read TGTGCCAGCAGCTTAGTGGGAACCTACGAGCAGTACTTC. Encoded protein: CASSLVGTYEQYF.

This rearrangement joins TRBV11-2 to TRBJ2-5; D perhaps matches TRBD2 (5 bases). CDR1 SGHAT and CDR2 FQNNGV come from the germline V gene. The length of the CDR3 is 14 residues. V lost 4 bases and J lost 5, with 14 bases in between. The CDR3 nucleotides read TGTGCCAGCAGCTCCTCCGCTAGCAGGGAGACCCAGTACTTC. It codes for CASSSSASRETQYF.

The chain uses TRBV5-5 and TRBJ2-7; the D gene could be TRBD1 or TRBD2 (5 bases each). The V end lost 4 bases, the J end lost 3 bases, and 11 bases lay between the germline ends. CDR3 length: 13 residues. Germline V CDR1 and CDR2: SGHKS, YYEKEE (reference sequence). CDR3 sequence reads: CASSNRGDYEQYF. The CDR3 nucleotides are TGTGCCAGCAGCAATAGGGGAGACTACGAGCAGTACTTC.

In DNA, the CDR3 is TGTGCCAGCAGGGACCGGGCCCAAAATGAAAAACTGTTTTTT. The encoded protein is CASRDRAQNEKLFF. This rearrangement joins TRBV2 to TRBJ1-4; D not certain. This CDR3 has 14 residues. Germline V gene sequence: CDR1 SNHLY, CDR2 FYNNEI. V lost 6 bases, J lost 5 bases, and 13 bases lay in between. The full variable domain, its missing parts supplied by reference TRBV2 and TRBJ1-4, is EPEVTQTPSHQVTQMGQEVILRCVPISNHLYFYWYRQILGQKVEFLVSFYNNEISEKSEIFDDQFSVERPDGSNFTLKIRSTKLEDSAMYFCASRDRAQNEKLFFGSGTQLSVL.

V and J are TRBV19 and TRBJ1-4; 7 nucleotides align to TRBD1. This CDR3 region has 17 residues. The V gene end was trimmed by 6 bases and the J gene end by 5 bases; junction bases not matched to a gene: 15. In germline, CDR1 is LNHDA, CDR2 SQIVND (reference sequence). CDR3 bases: TGTGCCAGTAGCATTATTACAGGGGCCCCGGGCAATGAAAAACTGTTTTTT. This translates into CASSIITGAPGNEKLFF.

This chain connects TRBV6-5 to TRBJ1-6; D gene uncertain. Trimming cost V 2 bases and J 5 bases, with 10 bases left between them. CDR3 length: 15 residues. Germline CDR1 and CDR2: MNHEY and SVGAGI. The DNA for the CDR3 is TGTGCCAGCAGTTACGAGGGATTGAATAATTCACCCCTCCACTTT. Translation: CASSYEGLNNSPLHF.

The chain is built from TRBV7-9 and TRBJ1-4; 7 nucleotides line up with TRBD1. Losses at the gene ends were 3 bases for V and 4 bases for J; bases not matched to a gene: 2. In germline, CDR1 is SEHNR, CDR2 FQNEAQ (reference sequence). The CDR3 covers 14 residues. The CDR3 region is CASSLPGGNEKLFF. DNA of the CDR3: TGTGCCAGCAGCTTGCCAGGGGGTAATGAAAAACTGTTTTTT.

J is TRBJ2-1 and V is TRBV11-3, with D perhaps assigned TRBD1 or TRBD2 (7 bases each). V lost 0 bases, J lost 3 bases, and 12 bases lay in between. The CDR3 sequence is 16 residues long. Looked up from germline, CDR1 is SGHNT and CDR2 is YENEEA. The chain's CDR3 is CASSLEGGTDYNEQFF. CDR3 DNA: TGTGCCAGCAGCTTAGAGGGGGGGACAGACTACAATGAGCAGTTCTTC.

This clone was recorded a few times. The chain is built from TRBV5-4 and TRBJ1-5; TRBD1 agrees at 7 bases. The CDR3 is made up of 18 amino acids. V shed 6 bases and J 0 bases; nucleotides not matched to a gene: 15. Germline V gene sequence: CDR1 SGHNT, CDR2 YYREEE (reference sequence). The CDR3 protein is CASTPGTLTGDSNQPQHF. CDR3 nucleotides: TGTGCCAGCACCCCTGGGACCTTAACAGGGGATAGCAATCAGCCCCAGCATTTT.

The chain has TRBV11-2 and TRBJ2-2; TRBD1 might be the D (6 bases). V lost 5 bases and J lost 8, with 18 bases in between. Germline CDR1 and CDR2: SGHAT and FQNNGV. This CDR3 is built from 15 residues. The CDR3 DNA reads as TGTGCCAGCAGCCTAAGGGACACTCCCGGGGGGGAGCTGTTTTTT. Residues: CASSLRDTPGGELFF.

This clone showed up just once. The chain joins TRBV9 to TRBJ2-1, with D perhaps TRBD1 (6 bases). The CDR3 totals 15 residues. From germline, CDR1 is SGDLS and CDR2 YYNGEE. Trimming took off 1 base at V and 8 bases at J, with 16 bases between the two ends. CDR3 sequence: CASSVQTGLGDEQFF. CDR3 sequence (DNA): TGTGCCAGCAGCGTACAAACAGGGCTCGGGGATGAGCAGTTCTTC.

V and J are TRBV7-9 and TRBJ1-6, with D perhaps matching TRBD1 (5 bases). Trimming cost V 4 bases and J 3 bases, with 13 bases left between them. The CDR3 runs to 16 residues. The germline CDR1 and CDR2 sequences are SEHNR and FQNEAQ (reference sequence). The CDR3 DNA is TGTGCCAGCAGCTCCGGAACAGGTTTCTATAATTCACCCCTCCACTTT. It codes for CASSSGTGFYNSPLHF. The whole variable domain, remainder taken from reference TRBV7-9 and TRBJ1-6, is DTGVSQNPRHKITKRGQNVTFRCDPISEHNRLYWYRQTLGQGPEFLTYFQNEAQLEKSRLLSDRFSAERPKGSFSTLEIQRTEQGDSAMYLCASSSGTGFYNSPLHFGNGTRLTVT.

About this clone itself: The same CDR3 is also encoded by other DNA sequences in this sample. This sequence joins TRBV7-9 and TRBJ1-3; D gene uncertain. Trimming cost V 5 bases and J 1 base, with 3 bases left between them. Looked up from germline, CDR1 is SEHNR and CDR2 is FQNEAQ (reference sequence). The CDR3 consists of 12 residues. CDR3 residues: CASSLSGNTIYF. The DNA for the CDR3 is TGTGCCAGCAGCCTGTCTGGAAACACCATATATTTT.

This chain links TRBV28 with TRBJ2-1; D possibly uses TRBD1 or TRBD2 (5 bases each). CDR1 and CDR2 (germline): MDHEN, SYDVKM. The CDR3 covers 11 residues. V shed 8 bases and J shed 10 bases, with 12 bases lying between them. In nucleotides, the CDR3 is TGTGCCAGCCGAGGGGTTTTCGAGCAGTTCTTC. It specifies CASRGVFEQFF.

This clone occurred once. Written as DNA, the CDR3 is TGTGCCAGCAGCTTACTGGACAGGGACAGGTACTTC. Its protein is CASSLLDRDRYF. V and J are TRBV7-9 and TRBJ2-4; 8 bases align to TRBD1. With 2 bases clipped from V and 15 bases from J, the junction kept 6 bases outside the gene matches. Germline CDR1 and CDR2: SEHNR and FQNEAQ (reference sequence). CDR3 size: 12 residues.

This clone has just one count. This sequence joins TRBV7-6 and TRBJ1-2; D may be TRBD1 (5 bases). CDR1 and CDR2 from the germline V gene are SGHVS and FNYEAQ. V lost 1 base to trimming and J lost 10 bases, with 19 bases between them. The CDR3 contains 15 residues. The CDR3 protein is CASSLEAGNRVDYTF. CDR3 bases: TGTGCCAGCAGCTTAGAAGCAGGGAATAGAGTTGACTACACCTTC.